This T cell receptor beta chain was identified in a study of blood T cell repertoires in COVID-19. On the study more broadly: The study drew acute and convalescent COVID-19 samples from the United States, Italy and Spain.

This CDR3 region has 15 residues. Germline V gene lookup returns CDR1 SQVTM and CDR2 ANQGSEA. The ends lost 7 bases at V and 7 bases at J; junction bases unmatched: 10. The study assigned cohorts using participant-reported clinical history. The repertoire was sequenced with immunoSEQ multiplex PCR; TCRdb's copy has only in-frame clones and lacks some. The sample has about 270,000 clones; roughly 85% are singletons. This clonotype originated in a woman aged 50 to 60 with acute COVID-19. The sample comprised PBMCs or T cells enriched from blood (not recorded which). This chain joins TRBV29-1 and TRBJ2-5; 15 bases line up with TRBD2. The DNA for the CDR3 is TGCAGCGCCCTGGGACTAGCGGGGGGCGCGGGGACCCAGTACTTC. This codes for CSALGLAGGAGTQYF.